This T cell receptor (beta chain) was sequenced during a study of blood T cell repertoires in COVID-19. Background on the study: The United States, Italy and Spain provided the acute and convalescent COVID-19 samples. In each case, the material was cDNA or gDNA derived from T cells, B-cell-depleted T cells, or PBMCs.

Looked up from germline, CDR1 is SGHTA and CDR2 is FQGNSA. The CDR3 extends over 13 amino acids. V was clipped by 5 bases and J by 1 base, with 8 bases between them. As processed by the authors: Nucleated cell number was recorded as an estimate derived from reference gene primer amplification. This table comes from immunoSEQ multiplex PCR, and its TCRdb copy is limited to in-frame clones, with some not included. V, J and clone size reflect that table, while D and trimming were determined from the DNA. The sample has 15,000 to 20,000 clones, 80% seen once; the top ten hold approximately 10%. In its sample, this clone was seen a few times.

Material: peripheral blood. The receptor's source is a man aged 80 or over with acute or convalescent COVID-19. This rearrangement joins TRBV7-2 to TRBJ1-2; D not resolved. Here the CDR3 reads CASSLNYNYGYTF. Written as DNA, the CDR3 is TGTGCCAGCAGCCTAAACTATAACTATGGCTACACCTTC.